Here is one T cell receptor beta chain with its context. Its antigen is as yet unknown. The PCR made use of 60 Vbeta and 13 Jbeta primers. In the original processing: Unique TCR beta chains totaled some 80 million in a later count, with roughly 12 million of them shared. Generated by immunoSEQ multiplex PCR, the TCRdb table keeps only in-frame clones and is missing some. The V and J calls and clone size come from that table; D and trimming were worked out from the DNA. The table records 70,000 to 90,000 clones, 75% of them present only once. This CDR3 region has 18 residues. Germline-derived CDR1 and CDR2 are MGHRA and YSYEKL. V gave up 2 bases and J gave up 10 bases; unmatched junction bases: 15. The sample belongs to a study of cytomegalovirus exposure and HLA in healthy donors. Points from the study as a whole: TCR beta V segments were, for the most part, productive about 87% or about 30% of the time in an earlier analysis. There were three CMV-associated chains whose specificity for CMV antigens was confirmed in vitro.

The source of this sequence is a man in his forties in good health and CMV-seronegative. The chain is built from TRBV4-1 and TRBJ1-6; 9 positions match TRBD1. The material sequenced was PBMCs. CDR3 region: CASSQWASGTGSYSPLHF. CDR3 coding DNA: TGCGCCAGCAGCCAATGGGCGAGTGGGACAGGGTCTTACTCACCCCTCCACTTT.